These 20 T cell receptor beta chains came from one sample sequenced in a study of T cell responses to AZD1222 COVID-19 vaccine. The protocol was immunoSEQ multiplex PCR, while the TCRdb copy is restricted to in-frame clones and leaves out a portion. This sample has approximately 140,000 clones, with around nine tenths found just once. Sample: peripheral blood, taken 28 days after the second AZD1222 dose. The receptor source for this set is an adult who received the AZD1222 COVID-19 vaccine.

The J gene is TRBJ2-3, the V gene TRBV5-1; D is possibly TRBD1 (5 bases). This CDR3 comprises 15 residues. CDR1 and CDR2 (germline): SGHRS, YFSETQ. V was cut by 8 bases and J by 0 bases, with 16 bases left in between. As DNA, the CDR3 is TGCGCCAGTGCGACAGACCGTTCTAGCACAGATACGCAGTATTTT. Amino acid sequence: CASATDRSSTDTQYF.

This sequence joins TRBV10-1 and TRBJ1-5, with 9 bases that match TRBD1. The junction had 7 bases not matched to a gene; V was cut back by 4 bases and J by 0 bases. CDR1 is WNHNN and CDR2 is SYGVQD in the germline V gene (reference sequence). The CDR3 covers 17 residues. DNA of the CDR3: TGCGCCAGCAGTGGAGGACAGGGGTCAAGTAGCAATCAGCCCCAGCATTTT. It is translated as CASSGGQGSSSNQPQHF.

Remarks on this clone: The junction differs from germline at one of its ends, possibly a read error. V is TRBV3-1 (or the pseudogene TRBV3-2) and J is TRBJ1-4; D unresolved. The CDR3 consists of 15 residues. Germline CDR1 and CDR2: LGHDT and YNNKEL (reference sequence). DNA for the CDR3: TGTGCCAGCAGCCTCCAGGTAAACGCAACTAAACGCAATAATTTT. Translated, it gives CASSLQVNATKRNNF.

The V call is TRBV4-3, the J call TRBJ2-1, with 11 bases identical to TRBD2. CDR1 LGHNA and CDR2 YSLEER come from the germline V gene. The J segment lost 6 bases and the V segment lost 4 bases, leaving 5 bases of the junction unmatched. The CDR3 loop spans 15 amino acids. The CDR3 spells CASSLTGLAANEQFF. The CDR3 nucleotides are TGCGCCAGCAGCCTTACGGGACTAGCGGCCAATGAGCAGTTCTTC.

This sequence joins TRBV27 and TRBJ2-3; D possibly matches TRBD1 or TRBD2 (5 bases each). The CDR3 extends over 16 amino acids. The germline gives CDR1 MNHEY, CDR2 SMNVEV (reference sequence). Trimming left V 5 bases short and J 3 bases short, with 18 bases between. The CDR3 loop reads CASSHRDGAGTDTQYF. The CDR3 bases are TGTGCCAGCAGTCACCGGGACGGTGCAGGGACAGATACGCAGTATTTT.

CDR3 DNA: TGTGCCAGCAGCGGGGGGGGAACAGGTTCGACTGGCTACACCTTC. Translated, it gives CASSGGGTGSTGYTF. The chain combines TRBV5-4 with TRBJ1-2; weak D call: TRBD1 (5 bases). CDR1 and CDR2 (germline): SGHNT, YYREEE (reference sequence). The CDR3 sequence is 15 residues long. Trimming pared 4 bases from V and 7 bases from J, leaving 20 bases between.

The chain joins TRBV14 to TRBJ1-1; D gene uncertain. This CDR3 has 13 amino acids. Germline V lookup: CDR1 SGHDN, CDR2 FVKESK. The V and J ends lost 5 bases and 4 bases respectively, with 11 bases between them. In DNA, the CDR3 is TGTGCCAGCAGCTATACCCTTGGCACTGAAGCTTTCTTT. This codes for CASSYTLGTEAFF.

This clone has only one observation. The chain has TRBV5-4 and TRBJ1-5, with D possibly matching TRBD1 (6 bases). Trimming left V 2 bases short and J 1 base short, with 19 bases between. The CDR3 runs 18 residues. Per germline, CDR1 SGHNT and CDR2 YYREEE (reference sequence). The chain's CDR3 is CASSFQATTGFSNQPQHF. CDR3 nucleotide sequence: TGTGCCAGCAGCTTTCAGGCCACGACAGGTTTCAGCAATCAGCCCCAGCATTTT.

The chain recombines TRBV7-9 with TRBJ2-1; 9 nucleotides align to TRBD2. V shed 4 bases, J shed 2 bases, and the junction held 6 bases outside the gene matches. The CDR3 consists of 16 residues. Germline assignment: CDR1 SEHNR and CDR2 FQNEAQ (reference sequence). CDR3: CASSSRLAETYNEQFF. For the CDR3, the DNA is TGTGCCAGCAGCTCCCGACTAGCGGAAACCTACAATGAGCAGTTCTTC. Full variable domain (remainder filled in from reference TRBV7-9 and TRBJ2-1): DTGVSQNPRHKITKRGQNVTFRCDPISEHNRLYWYRQTLGQGPEFLTYFQNEAQLEKSRLLSDRFSAERPKGSFSTLEIQRTEQGDSAMYLCASSSRLAETYNEQFFGPGTRLTVL.

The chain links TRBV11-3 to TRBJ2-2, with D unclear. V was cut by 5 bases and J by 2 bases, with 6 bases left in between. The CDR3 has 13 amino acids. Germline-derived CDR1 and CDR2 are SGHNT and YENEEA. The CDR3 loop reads CASSDSNTGELFF. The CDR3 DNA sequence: TGTGCCAGCAGCGACTCTAACACCGGGGAGCTGTTTTTT.

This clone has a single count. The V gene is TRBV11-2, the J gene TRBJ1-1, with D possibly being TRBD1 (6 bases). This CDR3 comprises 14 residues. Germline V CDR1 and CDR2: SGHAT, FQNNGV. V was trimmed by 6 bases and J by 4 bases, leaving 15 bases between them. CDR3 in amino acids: CASRGPQGITEAFF. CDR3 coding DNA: TGTGCCAGCAGGGGACCCCAGGGGATCACTGAAGCTTTCTTT.

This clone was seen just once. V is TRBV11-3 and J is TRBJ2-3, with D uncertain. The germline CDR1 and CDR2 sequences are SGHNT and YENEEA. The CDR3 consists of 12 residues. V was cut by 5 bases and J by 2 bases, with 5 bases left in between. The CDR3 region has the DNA TGTGCCAGCAGCGCCGCCACAGATACGCAGTATTTT. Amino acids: CASSAATDTQYF.

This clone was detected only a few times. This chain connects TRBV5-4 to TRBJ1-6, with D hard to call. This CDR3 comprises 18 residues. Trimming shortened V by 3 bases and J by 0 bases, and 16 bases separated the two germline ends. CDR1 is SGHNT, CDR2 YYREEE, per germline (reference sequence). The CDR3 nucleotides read TGTGCCAGCAGCTCACTTGGCGGGGTTAGCTCCTATAATTCACCCCTCCACTTT. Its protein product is CASSSLGGVSSYNSPLHF.

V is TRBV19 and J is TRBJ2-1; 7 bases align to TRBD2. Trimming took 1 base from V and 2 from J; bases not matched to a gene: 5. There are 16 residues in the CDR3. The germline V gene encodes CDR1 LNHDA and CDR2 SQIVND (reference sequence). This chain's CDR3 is CASSIGAGVPYNEQFF. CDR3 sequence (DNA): TGTGCCAGTAGTATAGGCGCGGGAGTCCCCTACAATGAGCAGTTCTTC.

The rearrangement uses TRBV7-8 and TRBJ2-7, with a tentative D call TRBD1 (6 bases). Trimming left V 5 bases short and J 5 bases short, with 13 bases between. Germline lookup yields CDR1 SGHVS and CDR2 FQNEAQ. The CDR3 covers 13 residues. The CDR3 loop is CASSLRWDNEQYF. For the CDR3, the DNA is TGTGCCAGCAGCCTTAGGTGGGACAACGAGCAGTACTTC.

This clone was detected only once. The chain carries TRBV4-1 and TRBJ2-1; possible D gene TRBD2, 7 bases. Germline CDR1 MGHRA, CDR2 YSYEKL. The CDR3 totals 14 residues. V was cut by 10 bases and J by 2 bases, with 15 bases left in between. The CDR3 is CATKGGGPYNEQFF. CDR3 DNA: TGCGCCACTAAAGGGGGGGGTCCCTACAATGAGCAGTTCTTC.

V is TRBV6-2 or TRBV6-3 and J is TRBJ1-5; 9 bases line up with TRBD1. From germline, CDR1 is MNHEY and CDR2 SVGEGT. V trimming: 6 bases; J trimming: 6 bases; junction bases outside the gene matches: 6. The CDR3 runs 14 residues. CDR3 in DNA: TGTGCCAGCAGCTGGGGACAGGGTTTTCAGCCCCAGCATTTT. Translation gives CASSWGQGFQPQHF.

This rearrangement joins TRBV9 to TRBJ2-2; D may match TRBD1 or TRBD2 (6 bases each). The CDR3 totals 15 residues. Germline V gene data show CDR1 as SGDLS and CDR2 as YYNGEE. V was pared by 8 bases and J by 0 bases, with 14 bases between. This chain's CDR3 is CASKRGDTNTGELFF. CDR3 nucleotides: TGTGCCAGTAAGAGGGGGGACACGAACACCGGGGAGCTGTTTTTT.

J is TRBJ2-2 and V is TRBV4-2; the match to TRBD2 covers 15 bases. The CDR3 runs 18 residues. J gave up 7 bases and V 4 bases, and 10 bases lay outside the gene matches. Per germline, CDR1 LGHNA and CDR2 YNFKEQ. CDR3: CASSRGTSGGWRDGELFF. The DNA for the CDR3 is TGTGCCAGCAGCCGAGGGACTAGCGGGGGGTGGAGGGACGGGGAGCTGTTTTTT.

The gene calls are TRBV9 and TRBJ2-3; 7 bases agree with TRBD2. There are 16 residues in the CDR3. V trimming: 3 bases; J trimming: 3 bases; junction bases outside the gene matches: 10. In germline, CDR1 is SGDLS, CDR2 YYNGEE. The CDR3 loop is CASSARLAAGTDTQYF. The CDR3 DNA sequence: TGTGCCAGCAGCGCTAGACTAGCAGCCGGGACAGATACGCAGTATTTT.